These T cell receptor beta chains were read from a single sample in a study of spatial heterogeneity in lung cancer. TCRdb ran MiXCR on the 5' RACE reads and lists one entry per CDR3 protein. The sample carries thousands of distinct CDR3 sequences, 15% recorded once. Sequencing used lung tumor tissue, obtained at surgery. Source of these receptors: a female donor with early-stage non-small cell lung cancer. Both conserved end residues are part of each CDR3. Each record gives: V gene, D gene, J gene, CDR3 protein. A D gene is named only where the DNA matches it firmly.

>TRBV20-1|TRBD2|TRBJ2-2
CSARRGGGPNTGELFF
>TRBV20-1|TRBD2|TRBJ2-1
CSAETPGAGGRNEQFF
>TRBV4-2|-|TRBJ1-2
CASSQEGRSGGYTF
>TRBV6-2/TRBV6-3|TRBD2|TRBJ2-1
CASTIRWSASGSNEQFF
>TRBV6-5|-|TRBJ1-2
CASSYSQPGYGYTF
>TRBV6-5|TRBD1|TRBJ1-2
CASSYPGQGAHGYTF
>TRBV5-1|-|TRBJ2-3
CASSLNGNTQYF
>TRBV19|-|TRBJ1-5
CASSRAGEYQPQHF
>TRBV24-1|-|TRBJ2-5
CATSDGGAGIEETQYF
>TRBV5-1|TRBD2|TRBJ2-5
CASSFPPSGGLQETQYF
>TRBV6-2/TRBV6-3|-|TRBJ2-5
CVSSYGETQYF
>TRBV6-5|-|TRBJ2-1
CASIRRGGNEQFF
>TRBV4-2|-|TRBJ1-6
CASSQDRDSPLHF
>TRBV7-6|-|TRBJ2-7
CASSPSELSYEQYF
>TRBV20-1|TRBD1|TRBJ2-7
CSARASQGDYEQYF
>TRBV12-3/TRBV12-4|-|TRBJ2-3
CASSLGGHASTDTQYF
>TRBV9|TRBD1|TRBJ2-7
CASSVEGTGGREQYF
>TRBV18|-|TRBJ1-6
CASSPAGRNSPLHF
>TRBV13|-|TRBJ2-7
CASSLKGTFSYEQYF
>TRBV7-8|-|TRBJ2-2
CASSTYANTGELFF
>TRBV29-1|-|TRBJ2-6
CSARDSFSGANVLTF
>TRBV28|-|TRBJ2-2
CASSLRTGELFF
>TRBV20-1|-|TRBJ1-1
CSARSRDTEAFF
>TRBV11-2|TRBD2|TRBJ2-1
CASSARTSGGPRGEQFF
>TRBV28|TRBD1|TRBJ1-1
CASSRDRVSEAFF
>TRBV3-1|-|TRBJ1-6
CASSHGTQNSPLHF
>TRBV27|TRBD2|TRBJ2-3
CASSYGTTYEGDTQYF
>TRBV6-6|-|TRBJ2-5
CASTGLVETQYF
>TRBV10-2|TRBD1|TRBJ1-6
CASRPPGQGTSPLHF
>TRBV11-1|-|TRBJ2-5
CASSLGGTDGETQYF
>TRBV28|-|TRBJ2-7
CASMPRGAYEQYF
>TRBV6-5|-|TRBJ2-3
CASLPGWAAQYF
>TRBV6-5|-|TRBJ2-3
CASRDLFGTQYF
>TRBV3-1|-|TRBJ2-5
CASSQDITPKRPQYF
>TRBV20-1|TRBD2|TRBJ2-7
CSARLLAGGHNRYEQYF
>TRBV11-2|-|TRBJ1-1
CASSLLFSLQEGAFF
>TRBV28|-|TRBJ1-5
CASVINPLQPQHF
>TRBV20-1|TRBD1|TRBJ1-4
CSAVTGPLSKKLFF
>TRBV3-1|-|TRBJ2-5
CASSQGSGAGETQYF
>TRBV6-5|-|TRBJ2-2
CASSYDGAPSGELFF
>TRBV7-9|-|TRBJ1-5
CASSSDISNQPQHF
>TRBV12-3/TRBV12-4|TRBD2|TRBJ2-3
CASRSGTSGDTQYF
>TRBV11-2|-|TRBJ2-7
CASSSQTGYEQYF
>TRBV10-3|TRBD1|TRBJ2-2
CAISELDRGPNTGELFF
>TRBV6-6|-|TRBJ2-1
CASKPAYNEQFF
>TRBV28|TRBD1|TRBJ2-7
CASRKTGGYEQYF
>TRBV6-2/TRBV6-3|-|TRBJ2-2
CASIPDPRTGELFF
>TRBV6-1|-|TRBJ2-1
CASSGGTHNEQFF
>TRBV6-2/TRBV6-3|-|TRBJ1-5
CASSSPSGVSNQPQHF
>TRBV19|-|TRBJ2-7
CASSIDLVSSYEQYF
>TRBV20-1|-|TRBJ2-3
CSASVLASSTDTQYF
>TRBV7-9|TRBD2|TRBJ2-2
CASSLARELMNTGELFF
>TRBV9|TRBD2|TRBJ2-1
CASSARGTSGGTEQFF
>TRBV30|-|TRBJ1-2
CAWRRVSYGYTF
>TRBV19|-|TRBJ2-2
CATSRGSVLDTGELFF
>TRBV19|-|TRBJ1-5
CATRDSNQPQHF
>TRBV7-9|-|TRBJ2-7
CASSADRNEQYF